These 9 T cell receptor beta chains originate from one sample sequenced in a study of cytomegalovirus exposure and HLA in healthy donors (dated by TCRdb to 2015 to 2018). Library construction relied on the immunoSEQ multiplex PCR assay. For the multiplex PCR, a mixture combining 60 forward primers for TCR Vbeta segments and 13 reverse primers for TCR Jbeta segments was used. What TCRdb holds here is the immuneACCESS table cut down to in-frame rearrangements. Part of the clones is not present; checked against another copy, under half of the missing clones reflect an unresolved V gene, and the others are unexplained. For this sample the table gives 100,000 to 150,000 clones, of which roughly 76% were detected only once. The ten top clones hold roughly 3.5% of the sample. The sequenced sample was PBMCs. All receptors come from a woman between 45 and 60 years old in good health and CMV-seronegative.

J is TRBJ2-7 and V is TRBV4-2, with 7 bases lining up with TRBD2. CDR1 is LGHNA and CDR2 is YNFKEQ in the germline V gene. The CDR3 length is 15 residues. The V and J ends lost 4 bases and 2 bases, in that order; junction bases with no gene match: 8. CDR3 sequence (DNA): TGTGCCAGCAGCCCCGACCGCGGGGGACCCTACGAGCAGTACTTC. Translated, it gives CASSPDRGGPYEQYF.

The table lists this clone with a few counts. In this CDR3 the conserved last residue, phenylalanine or tryptophan, is missing, so a read error is likely. No DNA is shown, since the ends of the CDR3 on it are uncertain; the CDR3 is the one TCRdb lists. This chain links TRBV7-9 with TRBJ1-5; the D call of TRBD1 is as the table states it, not checked on the DNA. The CDR3 sequence runs 8 residues, both termini included. In germline, CDR1 is SEHNR, CDR2 FQNEAQ (reference sequence). The CDR3 region is CASSFGTA.

The genes are TRBV10-3 and TRBJ2-3; D may be TRBD2 (5 bases). Germline V gives CDR1 ENHRY, CDR2 SYGVKD. The CDR3 extends over 13 amino acids. Trimming removed 7 bases from V and 0 bases from J, with 8 bases in between. In DNA form, the CDR3 reads TGTGCCATCACCGGGGTGAGCACAGATACGCAGTATTTT. Its protein is CAITGVSTDTQYF.

A few counts support this clone. Distinct nucleotide sequences in the sample also encode this CDR3. The chain uses TRBV7-3 and TRBJ2-2; 8 bases line up with TRBD1. Germline V gene data show CDR1 as SGHTA and CDR2 as FQGTGA. The CDR3 is 15 residues long. Trimming removed 3 bases from V and 3 bases from J; junction bases left unmatched: 3. CDR3 region: CASSFSRGHTGELFF. The CDR3 nucleotides are TGTGCCAGCAGCTTCAGCAGGGGGCACACCGGGGAGCTGTTTTTT.

The V call is TRBV6-5, the J call TRBJ2-4; D possibly corresponds to TRBD2 (6 bases). This CDR3 has 14 residues. V dropped 6 bases and J dropped 8 bases, with 17 bases sitting between them. Germline loops: CDR1 MNHEY, CDR2 SVGAGI. Here the CDR3 reads CASRSGRSNDIQYF. The DNA of the CDR3 is TGTGCCAGCAGGTCAGGGAGGTCCAACGACATTCAGTACTTC.

V gene TRBV5-1 combines with J gene TRBJ2-7; 12 nucleotides align to TRBD2. CDR3 length: 16 amino acids. CDR1 is SGHRS, CDR2 YFSETQ, per germline. V lost 0 bases to trimming and J lost 5 bases; unmatched junction nucleotides: 6. For the CDR3, the DNA is TGCGCCAGCAGCTTGGGGACTAGCGGGATGCCGGACGAGCAGTACTTC. Its translation is CASSLGTSGMPDEQYF.

This rearrangement joins TRBV6-1 to TRBJ1-1; D is unresolved. Trimming removed 7 bases at V and 5 bases at J, with 11 bases between. The germline CDR1 and CDR2 sequences are MNHNS and SASEGT. This CDR3 has 12 residues. As DNA, the CDR3 is TGTGCCAGCATCGGCACGGGGACTGAAGCTTTCTTT. This encodes CASIGTGTEAFF.

This clone has just a few counts. The rearrangement uses TRBV11-2 and TRBJ1-1; D unclear. Trimming removed 5 bases at V and 6 bases at J, with 19 bases between. CDR3 length: 15 amino acids. Germline V gene data show CDR1 as SGHAT and CDR2 as FQNNGV. The CDR3 reads CASSAARGLRSEAFF. The DNA for the CDR3 is TGTGCCAGCAGCGCAGCCCGAGGGTTGAGGTCTGAAGCTTTCTTT.

The V gene is TRBV27, the J gene TRBJ2-3; D gene ambiguous. Germline loops: CDR1 MNHEY, CDR2 SMNVEV (reference sequence). With 1 base removed from V and 3 bases from J, the gap between germline ends came to 14 bases. The length of the CDR3 is 16 residues. The CDR3 loop is CASSLYAPSGTDTQYF. The CDR3 coding sequence is TGTGCCAGCAGTTTATATGCCCCTTCCGGGACAGATACGCAGTATTTT.